This T cell receptor (beta chain) was documented in a study of CD4 T cells in relation to SARS-CoV-2 and coronaviruses. The unexposed donors gave CD4+ T cells in about 2011-2018, prior to COVID-19. CD4+ T cells were isolated from the cells after roughly 11 days of culture. Assay: immunoSEQ multiplex PCR; the TCRdb copy retains only in-frame clones and omits some. The sample lists 9,000 to 13,000 clones; 74% were seen once. Details on this clone: The antigen remains unidentified.

The CDR3 spans 16 residues. Trimming at V came to 9 bases and at J to 4 bases, leaving 11 bases not matched to a gene. The germline V gene has CDR1 LNHDA and CDR2 SQIVND (reference sequence). This TCR was sampled from a human donor in good health. Sequenced: CD4+ T cells from PBMCs, cultured in vitro. V usage is TRBV19 and J usage is TRBJ1-5, with 11 positions matching TRBD1. The CDR3 spells CASQPVDRGLNQPQHF. The CDR3 DNA reads as TGTGCCAGCCAGCCCGTGGACAGGGGGCTTAATCAGCCCCAGCATTTT.